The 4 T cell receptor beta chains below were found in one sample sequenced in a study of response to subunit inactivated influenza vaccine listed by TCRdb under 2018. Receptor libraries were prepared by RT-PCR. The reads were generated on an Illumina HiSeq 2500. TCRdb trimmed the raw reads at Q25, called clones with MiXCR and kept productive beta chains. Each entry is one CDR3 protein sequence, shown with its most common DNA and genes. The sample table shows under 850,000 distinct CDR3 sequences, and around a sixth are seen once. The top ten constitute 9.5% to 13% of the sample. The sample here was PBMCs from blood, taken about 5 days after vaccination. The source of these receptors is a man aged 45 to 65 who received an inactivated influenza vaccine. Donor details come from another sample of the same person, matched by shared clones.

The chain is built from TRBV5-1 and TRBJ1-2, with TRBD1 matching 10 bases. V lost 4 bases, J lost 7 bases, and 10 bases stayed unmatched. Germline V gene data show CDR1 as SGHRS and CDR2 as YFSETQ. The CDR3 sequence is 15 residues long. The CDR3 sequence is CASSPDRGLLSGYTF. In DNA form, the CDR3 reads TGCGCCAGCAGCCCAGACAGGGGGCTTCTTTCTGGCTACACCTTC.

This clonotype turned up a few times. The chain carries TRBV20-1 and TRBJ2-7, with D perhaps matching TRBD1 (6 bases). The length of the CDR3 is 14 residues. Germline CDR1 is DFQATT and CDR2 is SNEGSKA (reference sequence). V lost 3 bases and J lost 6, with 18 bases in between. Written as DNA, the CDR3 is TGCAGTGCTAGGAGAGGGGGAATCGGCGGCGAGCAGTACTTC. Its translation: CSARRGGIGGEQYF.

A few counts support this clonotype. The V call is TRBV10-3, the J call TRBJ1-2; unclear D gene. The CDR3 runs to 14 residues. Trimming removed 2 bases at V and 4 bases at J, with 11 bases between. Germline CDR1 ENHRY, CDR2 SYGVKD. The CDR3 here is CAISEGRTTYGYTF. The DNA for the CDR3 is TGTGCCATCAGTGAGGGTCGGACCACCTATGGCTACACCTTC.

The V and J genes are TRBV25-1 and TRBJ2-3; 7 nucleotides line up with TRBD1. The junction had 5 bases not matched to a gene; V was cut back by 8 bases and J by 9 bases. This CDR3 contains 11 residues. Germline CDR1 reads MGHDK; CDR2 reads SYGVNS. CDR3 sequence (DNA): TGTGCCAGCCGAGCGACAGGGACGCAGTATTTT. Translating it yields CASRATGTQYF.